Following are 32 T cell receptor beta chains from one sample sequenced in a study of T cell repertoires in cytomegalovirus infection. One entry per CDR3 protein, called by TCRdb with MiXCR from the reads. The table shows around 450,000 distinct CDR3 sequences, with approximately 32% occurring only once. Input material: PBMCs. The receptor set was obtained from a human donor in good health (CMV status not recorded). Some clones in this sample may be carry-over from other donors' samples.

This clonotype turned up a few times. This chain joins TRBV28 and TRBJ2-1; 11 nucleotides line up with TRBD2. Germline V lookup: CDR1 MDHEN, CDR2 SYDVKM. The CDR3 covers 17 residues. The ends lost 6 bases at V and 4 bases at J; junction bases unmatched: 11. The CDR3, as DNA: TGTGCCAGCAGGATTAGCGGGGGGGGCCGAAATTACAATGAGCAGTTCTTC. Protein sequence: CASRISGGGRNYNEQFF.

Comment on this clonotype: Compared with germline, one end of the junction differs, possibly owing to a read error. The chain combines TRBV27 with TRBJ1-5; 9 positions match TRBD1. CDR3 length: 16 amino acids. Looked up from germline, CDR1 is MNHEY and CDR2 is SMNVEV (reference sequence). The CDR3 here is CASSFPGTGQGQPPHF. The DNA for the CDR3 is TGTGCCAGCAGTTTCCCAGGGACAGGGCAGGGTCAGCCCCCGCATTTT.

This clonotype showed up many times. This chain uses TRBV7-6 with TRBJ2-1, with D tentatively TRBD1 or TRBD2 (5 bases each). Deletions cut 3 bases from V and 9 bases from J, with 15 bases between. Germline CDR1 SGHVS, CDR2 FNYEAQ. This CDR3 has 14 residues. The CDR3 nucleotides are TGTGCCAGCAGCTTGGCAGGGCGGGTCGGTGAGCAGTTCTTC. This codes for CASSLAGRVGEQFF.

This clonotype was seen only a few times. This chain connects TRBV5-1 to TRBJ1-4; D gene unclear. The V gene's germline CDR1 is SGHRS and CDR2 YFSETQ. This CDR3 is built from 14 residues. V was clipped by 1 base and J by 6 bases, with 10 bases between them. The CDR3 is CASSLRGYDEKLFF. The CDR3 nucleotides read TGCGCCAGCAGCTTGCGGGGATACGATGAAAAACTGTTTTTT.

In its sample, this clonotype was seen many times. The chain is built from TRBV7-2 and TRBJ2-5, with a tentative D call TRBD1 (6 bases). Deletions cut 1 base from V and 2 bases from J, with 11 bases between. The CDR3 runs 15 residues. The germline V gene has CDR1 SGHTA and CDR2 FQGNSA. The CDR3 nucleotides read TGTGCCAGCAGCTTAGTACAGGGCATACAAGAGACCCAGTACTTC. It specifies CASSLVQGIQETQYF.

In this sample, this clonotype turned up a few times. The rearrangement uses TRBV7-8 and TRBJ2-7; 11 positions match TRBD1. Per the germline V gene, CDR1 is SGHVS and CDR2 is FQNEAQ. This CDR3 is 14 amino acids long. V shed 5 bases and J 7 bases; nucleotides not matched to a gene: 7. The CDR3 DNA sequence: TGTGCCAGCAGCCTTGGGACAGGGGGTAGAGAGCAGTACTTC. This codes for CASSLGTGGREQYF.

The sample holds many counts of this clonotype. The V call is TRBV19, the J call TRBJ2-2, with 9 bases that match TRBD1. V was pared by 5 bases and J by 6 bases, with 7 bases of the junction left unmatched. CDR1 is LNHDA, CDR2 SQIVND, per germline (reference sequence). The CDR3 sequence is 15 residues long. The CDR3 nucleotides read TGTGCCAGTAGTCCGTCTCGACAGGGGGCCGGGGAGCTGTTTTTT. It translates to CASSPSRQGAGELFF. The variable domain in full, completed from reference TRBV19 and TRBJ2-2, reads DGGITQSPKYLFRKEGQNVTLSCEQNLNHDAMYWYRQDPGQGLRLIYYSQIVNDFQKGDIAEGYSVSREKKESFPLTVTSAQKNPTAFYLCASSPSRQGAGELFFGEGSRLTVL.

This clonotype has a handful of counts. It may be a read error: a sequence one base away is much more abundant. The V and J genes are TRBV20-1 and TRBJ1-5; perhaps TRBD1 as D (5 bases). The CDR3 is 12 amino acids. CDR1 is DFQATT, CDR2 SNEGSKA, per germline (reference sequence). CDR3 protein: CSAIKGNQHQHF. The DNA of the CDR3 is TGCAGTGCTATTAAGGGGAATCAGCACCAGCATTTT.

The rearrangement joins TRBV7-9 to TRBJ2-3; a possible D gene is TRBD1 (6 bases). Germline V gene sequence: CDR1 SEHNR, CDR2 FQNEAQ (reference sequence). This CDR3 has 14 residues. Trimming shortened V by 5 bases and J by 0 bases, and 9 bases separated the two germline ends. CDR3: CASSRGQSTDTQYF. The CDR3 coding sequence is TGTGCCAGCAGCCGAGGACAGAGCACAGATACGCAGTATTTT. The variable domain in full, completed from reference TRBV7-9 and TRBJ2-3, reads DTGVSQNPRHKITKRGQNVTFRCDPISEHNRLYWYRQTLGQGPEFLTYFQNEAQLEKSRLLSDRFSAERPKGSFSTLEIQRTEQGDSAMYLCASSRGQSTDTQYFGPGTRLTVL.

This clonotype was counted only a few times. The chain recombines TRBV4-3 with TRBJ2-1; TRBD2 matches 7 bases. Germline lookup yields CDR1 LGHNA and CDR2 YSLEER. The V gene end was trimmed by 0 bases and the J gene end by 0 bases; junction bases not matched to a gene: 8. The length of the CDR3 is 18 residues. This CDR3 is CASSQDYVGGSSYNEQFF. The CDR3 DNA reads TGCGCCAGCAGCCAAGATTACGTGGGGGGGAGCTCCTACAATGAGCAGTTCTTC.

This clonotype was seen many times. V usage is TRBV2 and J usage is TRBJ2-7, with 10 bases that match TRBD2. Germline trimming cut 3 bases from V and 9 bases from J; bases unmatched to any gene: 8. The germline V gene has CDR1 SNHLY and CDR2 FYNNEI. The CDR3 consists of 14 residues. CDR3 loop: CASSELAGAGGQYF. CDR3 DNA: TGTGCCAGCAGTGAGCTAGCGGGGGCAGGCGGGCAGTACTTC.

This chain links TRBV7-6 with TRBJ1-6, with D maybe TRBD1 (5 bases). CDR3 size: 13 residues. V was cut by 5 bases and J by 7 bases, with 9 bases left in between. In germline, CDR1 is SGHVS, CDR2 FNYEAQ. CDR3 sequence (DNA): TGTGCCAGCAGCATCGGGGACAATTCACCCCTCCACTTT. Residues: CASSIGDNSPLHF.

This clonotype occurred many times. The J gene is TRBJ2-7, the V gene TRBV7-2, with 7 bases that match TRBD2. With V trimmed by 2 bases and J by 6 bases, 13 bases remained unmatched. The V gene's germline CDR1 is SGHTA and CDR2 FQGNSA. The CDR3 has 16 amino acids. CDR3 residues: CASSLTGGVGLGEQYF. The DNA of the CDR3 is TGTGCCAGCAGCTTAACGGGCGGGGTTGGACTAGGCGAGCAGTACTTC.

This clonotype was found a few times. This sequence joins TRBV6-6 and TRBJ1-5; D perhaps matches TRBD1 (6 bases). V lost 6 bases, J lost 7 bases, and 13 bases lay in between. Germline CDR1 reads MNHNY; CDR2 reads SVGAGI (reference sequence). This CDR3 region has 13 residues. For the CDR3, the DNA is TGTGCCAGCAGCGAGGGGGGTGAACAGCCCCAGCATTTT. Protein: CASSEGGEQPQHF.

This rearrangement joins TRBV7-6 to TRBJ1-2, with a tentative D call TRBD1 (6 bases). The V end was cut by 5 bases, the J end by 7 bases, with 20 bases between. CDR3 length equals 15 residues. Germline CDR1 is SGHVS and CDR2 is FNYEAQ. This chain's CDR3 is CASSHGGGGVGGYTF. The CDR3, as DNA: TGTGCCAGCAGCCATGGCGGGGGCGGTGTCGGTGGCTACACCTTC.

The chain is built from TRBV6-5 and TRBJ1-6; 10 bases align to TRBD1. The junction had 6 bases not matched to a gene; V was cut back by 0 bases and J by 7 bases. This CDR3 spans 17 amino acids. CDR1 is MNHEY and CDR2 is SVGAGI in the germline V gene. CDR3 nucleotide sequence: TGTGCCAGCAGTTACTCTGCCGGGACAGGGGTCAATTCACCCCTCCACTTT. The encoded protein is CASSYSAGTGVNSPLHF.

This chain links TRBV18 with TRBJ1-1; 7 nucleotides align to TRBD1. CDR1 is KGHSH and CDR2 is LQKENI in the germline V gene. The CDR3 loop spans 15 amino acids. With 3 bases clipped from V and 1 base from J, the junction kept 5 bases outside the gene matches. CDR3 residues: CASSPQEGANTEAFF. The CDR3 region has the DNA TGTGCCAGCTCACCGCAGGAGGGGGCGAACACTGAAGCTTTCTTT. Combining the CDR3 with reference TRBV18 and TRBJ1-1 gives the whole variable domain NAGVMQNPRHLVRRRGQEARLRCSPMKGHSHVYWYRQLPEEGLKFMVYLQKENIIDESGMPKERFSAEFPKEGPSILRIQQVVRGDSAAYFCASSPQEGANTEAFFGQGTRLTVV.

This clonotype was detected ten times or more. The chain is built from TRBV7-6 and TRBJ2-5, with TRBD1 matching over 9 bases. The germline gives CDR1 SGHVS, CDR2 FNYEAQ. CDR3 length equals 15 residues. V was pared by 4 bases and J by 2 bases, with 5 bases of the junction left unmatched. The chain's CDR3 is CASSSPGQGQETQYF. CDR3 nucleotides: TGTGCCAGCAGCTCTCCGGGACAGGGACAAGAGACCCAGTACTTC.

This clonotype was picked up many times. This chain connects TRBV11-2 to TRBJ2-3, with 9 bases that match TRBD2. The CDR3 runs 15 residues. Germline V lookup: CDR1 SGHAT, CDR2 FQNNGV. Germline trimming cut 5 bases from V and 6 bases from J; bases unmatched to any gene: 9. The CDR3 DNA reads TGTGCCAGCAGCGCCGGGACTAGCCCTAGGGATACGCAGTATTTT. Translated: CASSAGTSPRDTQYF.

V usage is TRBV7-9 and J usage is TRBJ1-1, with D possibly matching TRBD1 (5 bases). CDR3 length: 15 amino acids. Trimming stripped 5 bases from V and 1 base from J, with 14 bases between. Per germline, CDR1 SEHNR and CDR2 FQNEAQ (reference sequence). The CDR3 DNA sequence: TGTGCCAGCAGCGGACTCACTAGGGGGAACACTGAAGCTTTCTTT. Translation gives CASSGLTRGNTEAFF.

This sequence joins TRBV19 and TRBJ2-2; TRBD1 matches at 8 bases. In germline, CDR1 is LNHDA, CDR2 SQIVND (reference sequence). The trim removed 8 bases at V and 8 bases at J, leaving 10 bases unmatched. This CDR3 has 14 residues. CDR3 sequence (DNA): TGTGCCAGTGCCCCGGACAGGGCATTGGGGGAGCTGTTTTTT. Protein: CASAPDRALGELFF.

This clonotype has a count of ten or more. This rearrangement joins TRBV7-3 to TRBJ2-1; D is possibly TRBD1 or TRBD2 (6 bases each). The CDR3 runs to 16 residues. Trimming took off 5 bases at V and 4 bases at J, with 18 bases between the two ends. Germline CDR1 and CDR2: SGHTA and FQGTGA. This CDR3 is CASSPGGGRDYNEQFF. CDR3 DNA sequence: TGTGCCAGCAGCCCCGGAGGGGGGCGGGATTACAATGAGCAGTTCTTC.

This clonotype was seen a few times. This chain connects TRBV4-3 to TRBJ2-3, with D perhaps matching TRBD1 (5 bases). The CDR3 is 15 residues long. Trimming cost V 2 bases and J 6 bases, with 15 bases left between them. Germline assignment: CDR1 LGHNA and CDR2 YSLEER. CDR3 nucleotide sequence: TGCGCCAGCAGCCAAAACAGGCTACCTAGGGATACGCAGTATTTT. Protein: CASSQNRLPRDTQYF.

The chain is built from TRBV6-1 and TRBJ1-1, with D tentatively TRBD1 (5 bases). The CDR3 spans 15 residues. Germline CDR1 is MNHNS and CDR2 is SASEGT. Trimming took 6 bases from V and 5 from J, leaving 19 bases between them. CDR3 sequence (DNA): TGTGCCAGCAGGGACCGAGGGGAAATCAGGACTGAAGCTTTCTTT. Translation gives CASRDRGEIRTEAFF.

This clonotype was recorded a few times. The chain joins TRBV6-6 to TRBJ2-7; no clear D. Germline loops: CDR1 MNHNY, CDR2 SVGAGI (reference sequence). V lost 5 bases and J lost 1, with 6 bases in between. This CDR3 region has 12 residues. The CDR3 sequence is CASSHESYEQYF. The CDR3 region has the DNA TGTGCCAGCAGTCACGAGTCCTACGAGCAGTACTTC.

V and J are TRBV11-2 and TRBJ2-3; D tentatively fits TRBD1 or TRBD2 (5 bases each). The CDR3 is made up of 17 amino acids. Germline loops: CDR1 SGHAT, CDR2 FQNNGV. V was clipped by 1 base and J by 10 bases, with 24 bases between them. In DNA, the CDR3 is TGTGCCAGCAGCTTAGTCCGGTCAGGTGGGACGTGGGTTGCGCAGTATTTT. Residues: CASSLVRSGGTWVAQYF. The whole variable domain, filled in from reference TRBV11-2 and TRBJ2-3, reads EAGVAQSPRYKIIEKRQSVAFWCNPISGHATLYWYQQILGQGPKLLIQFQNNGVVDDSQLPKDRFSAERLKGVDSTLKIQPAKLEDSAVYLCASSLVRSGGTWVAQYFGPGTRLTVL.

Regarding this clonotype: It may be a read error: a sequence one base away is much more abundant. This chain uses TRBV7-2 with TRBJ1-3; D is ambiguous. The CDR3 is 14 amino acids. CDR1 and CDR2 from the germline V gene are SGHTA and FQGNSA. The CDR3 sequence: CASSLHTSVNTIYF. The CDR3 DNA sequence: TGTGCCAGCAGCTTGCATACTTCTGTAAACACCATATATTTT.

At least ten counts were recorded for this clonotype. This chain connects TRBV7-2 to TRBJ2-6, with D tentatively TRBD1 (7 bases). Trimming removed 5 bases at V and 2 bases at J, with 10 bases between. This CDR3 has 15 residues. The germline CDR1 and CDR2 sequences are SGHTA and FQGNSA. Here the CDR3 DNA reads TGTGCCAGCAGCCTCAGGGGGGCTGGGGCCAACGTCCTGACTTTC. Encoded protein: CASSLRGAGANVLTF.

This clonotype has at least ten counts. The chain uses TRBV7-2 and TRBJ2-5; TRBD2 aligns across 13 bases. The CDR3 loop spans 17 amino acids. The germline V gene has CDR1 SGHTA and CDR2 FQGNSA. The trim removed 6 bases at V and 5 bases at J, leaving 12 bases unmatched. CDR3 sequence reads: CASSRGTSGTRGETQYF. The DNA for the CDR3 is TGTGCCAGCAGTCGAGGGACTAGCGGGACACGCGGGGAGACCCAGTACTTC.

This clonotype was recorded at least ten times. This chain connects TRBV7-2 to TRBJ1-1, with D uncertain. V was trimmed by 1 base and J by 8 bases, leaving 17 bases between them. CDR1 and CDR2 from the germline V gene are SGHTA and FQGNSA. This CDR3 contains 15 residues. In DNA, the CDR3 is TGTGCCAGCAGCTTAGTGGGTTCTTGGCAGCCAGAAGCTTTCTTT. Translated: CASSLVGSWQPEAFF.

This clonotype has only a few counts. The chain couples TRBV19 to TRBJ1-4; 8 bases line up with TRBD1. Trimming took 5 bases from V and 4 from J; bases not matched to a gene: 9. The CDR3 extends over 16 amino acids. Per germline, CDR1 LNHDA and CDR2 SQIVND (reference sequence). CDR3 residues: CASSPRQGKNNEKLFF. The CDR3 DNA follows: TGTGCCAGTAGTCCTCGACAGGGGAAGAATAATGAAAAACTGTTTTTT.

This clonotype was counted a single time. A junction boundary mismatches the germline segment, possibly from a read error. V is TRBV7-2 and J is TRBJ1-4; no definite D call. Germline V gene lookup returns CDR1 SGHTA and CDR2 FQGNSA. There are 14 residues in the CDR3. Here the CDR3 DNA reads TGTGCCAGCAGCTTAGCTGGAGCAGGTTTAAAAATGTTTTTT. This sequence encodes CASSLAGAGLKMFF. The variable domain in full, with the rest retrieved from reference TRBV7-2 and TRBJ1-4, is GAGVSQSPSNKVTEKGKDVELRCDPISGHTALYWYRQSLGQGLEFLIYFQGNSAPDKSGLPSDRFSAERTGGSVSTLTIQRTQQEDSAVYLCASSLAGAGLKMFFGSGTQLSVL.